This T cell receptor (beta chain) was recovered during a study of shared clonotypes between healthy human individuals. CDR3 length equals 14 residues. The germline CDR1 and CDR2 sequences are WSHSY and SAAADI. V gave up 8 bases and J gave up 0 bases, with 11 bases separating them. The protocol was immunoSEQ multiplex PCR, while the TCRdb copy is restricted to in-frame clones and leaves out a portion. The sample includes 660,000 or so clones, 95% to 96% of them seen just once. CD8 cells regarded as naive lacked CD45RO, were positively chosen for CCR7, and omitted terminally differentiated effector memory CD45RA+ cells.

Sequencing was performed on naive CD8+ T cells sorted from blood. The TCR sequence derives from a woman in her twenties or thirties in good health. The chain couples TRBV10-2 to TRBJ2-1; no clear D. CDR3 sequence: CASSLAASYNEQFF. The CDR3 region has the DNA TGCGCCAGCTCCCTTGCGGCCTCCTACAATGAGCAGTTCTTC.